Given below is one T cell receptor (beta chain) in context. This entry belongs to a study of T cell responses to AZD1222 COVID-19 vaccine. Assay used: immunoSEQ multiplex PCR; TCRdb lists only in-frame clones, some missing. The sample lists some 150,000 clones; approximately 90% were seen once. CDR3 length equals 14 residues. Germline V gives CDR1 KGHSH, CDR2 LQKENI. The V end lost 2 bases, the J end lost 5 bases, and 13 bases lay between the germline ends. Source: peripheral blood, taken on day 0 of AZD1222 vaccination. This TCR was sampled from an adult in good health. V is TRBV18 and J is TRBJ2-7, with D perhaps TRBD2 (6 bases). The CDR3 DNA reads TGTGCCAGCTCACCATACCCAGGCGGGAACGAGCAGTACTTC. It codes for CASSPYPGGNEQYF.